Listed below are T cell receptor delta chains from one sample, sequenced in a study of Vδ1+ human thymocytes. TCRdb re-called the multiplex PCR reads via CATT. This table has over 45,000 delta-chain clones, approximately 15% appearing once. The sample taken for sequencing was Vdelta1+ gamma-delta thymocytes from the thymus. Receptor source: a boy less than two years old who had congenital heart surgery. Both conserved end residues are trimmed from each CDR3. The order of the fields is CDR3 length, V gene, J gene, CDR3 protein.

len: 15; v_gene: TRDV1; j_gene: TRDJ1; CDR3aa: ALVGTNWGNNTDKLI
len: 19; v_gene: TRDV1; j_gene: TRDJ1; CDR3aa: ALGSRFRNPTGGPRTDKLI
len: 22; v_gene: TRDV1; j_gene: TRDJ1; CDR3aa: ALGLGPSLVLGDRVYRYTDKLI
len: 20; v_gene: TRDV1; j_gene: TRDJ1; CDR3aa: ALGLSRSGPRLGDTPRVRLI
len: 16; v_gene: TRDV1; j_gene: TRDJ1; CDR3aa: ALGELFHFPLYTDKLI
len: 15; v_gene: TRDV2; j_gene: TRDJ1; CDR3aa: ACDTVLFGGYPDKLI
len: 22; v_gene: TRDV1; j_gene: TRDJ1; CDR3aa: ALGELPQKRPSPLHWGIHFKLI
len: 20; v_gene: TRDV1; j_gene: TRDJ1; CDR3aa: ALGELECSFPPGGPYTDKLI
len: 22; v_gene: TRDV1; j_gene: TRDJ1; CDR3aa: AVGETSLHHVPYWGILYTDKLI
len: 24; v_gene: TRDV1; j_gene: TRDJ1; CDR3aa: ALGDRLPTPFYWGWVTRVDTDKLI
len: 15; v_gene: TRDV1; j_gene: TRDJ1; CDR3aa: ALGEPAFLRYDDKLI
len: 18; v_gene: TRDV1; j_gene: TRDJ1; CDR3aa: ALGGRPAGFLPTGDTRLI
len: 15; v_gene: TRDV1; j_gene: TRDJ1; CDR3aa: ALGETYAGGYADKLI
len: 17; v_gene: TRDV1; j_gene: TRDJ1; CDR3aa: ALGEHCTTGGYGMRKLI
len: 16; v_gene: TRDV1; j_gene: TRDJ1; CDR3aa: ALGGPTTGGYAGDKLI
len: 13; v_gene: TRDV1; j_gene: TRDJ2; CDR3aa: ALGQCFSSTAQLF
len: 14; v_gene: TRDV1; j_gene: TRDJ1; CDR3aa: ALGEGEDCCTDKLI
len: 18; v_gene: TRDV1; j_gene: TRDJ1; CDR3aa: ALGERGTPTLGVYTDKLI
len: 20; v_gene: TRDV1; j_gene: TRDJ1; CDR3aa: ALGVHGLPTRPGGYYTDKLI
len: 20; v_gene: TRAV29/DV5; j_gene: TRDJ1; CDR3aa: AARLDSYTHLTGGSRTDKLI
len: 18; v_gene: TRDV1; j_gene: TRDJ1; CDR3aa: ALGGAFLRLSGMDTDKLI
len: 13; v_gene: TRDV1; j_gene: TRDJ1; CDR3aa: ALGDHWGFADKLI
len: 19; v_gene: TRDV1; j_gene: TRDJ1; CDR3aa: ALGELVPLAWGYAYTDKLI
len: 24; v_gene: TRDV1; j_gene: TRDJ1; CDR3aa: ALGELIHSYCTFDWGIRSYTDKLI
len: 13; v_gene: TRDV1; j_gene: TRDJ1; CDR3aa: ALETVGGYTDKLI
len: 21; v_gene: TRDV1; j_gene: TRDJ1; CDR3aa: ALGNMVAGPWGPPESFTDKLI
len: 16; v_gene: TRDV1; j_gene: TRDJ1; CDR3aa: ALGEPIPILGGSILLI
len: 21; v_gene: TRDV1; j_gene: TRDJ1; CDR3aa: ALGEPFGLPTVLGSRVTDKLI
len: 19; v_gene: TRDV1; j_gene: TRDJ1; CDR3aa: ALGETFLYGGYATDTDKLI
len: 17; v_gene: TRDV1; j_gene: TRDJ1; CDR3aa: ALGEQGLRGYAYTDKLI
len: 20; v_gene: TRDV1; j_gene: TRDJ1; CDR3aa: ALGERVSIKPGECSRTDKLI
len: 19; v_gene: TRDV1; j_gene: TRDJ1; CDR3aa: ALGATPYVEDYLANTDKLI
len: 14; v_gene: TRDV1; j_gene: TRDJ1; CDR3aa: ALGYLLAWYTDKLI
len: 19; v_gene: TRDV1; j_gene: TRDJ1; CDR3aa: ALGELNATVLRRGVTDKLI
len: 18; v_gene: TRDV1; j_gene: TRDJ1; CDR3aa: ALGEKGLFHSWGIRDKLI
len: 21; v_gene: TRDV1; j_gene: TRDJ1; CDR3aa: ALGERQRGVLIPGGLYTDKLI
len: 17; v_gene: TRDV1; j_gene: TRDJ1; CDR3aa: ALGEPEGDTWSYTDKLI
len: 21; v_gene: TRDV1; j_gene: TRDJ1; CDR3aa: ALGEIGVLRSRLGDTGPDKLI
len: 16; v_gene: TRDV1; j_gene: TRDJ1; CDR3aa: ALGDIFPSTPYTDKLI
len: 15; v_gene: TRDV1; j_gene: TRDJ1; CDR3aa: ALGGILTGGSADKLI
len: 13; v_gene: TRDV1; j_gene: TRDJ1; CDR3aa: ALGANTPERDKLI
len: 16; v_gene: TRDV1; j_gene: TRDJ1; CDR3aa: ALGEPLPESTGGCGLI
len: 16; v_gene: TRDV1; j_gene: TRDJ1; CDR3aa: ALGVVRVLGEYTDKLI
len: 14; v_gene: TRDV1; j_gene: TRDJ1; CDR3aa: ALGGGRFSKADKLI
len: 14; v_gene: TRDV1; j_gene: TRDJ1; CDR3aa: ALGFNSDRWGVILI
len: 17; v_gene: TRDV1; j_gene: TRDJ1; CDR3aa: ALGEPCLLGAAYTDKLI
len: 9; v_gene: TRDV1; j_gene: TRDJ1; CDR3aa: ALGATDKLI
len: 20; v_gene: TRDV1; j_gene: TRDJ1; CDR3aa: ALGEKWPSYSSAGVYTDKPI
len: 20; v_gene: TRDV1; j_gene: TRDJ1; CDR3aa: ALGEHLLPGGGYCPQTDKLI
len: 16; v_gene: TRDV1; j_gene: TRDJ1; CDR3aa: ALGELWAGGTLTDKLI
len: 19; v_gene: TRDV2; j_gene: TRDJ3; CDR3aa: ACDTATGGFQCSWDTRQMF
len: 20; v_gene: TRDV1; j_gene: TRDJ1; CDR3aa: ALGELILPTLGDPRWTDKLI